This TCR beta chain was found in a study of T cells in Graves' hyperthyroidism and ophthalmopathy. This clonotype appeared many times. Trimming removed 0 bases from V and 5 bases from J, with 7 bases in between. CDR3 length: 13 residues. Germline CDR1 reads SGHAT; CDR2 reads FQNNGV. The source material, RNA transcripts, was used to amplify TCR beta CDR3 regions. An initial round of RT-PCR targeting the TCR CDR3 relied on the HTBI primer set. TCRdb recomputed calls from the multiplex PCR reads with MiXCR, one row per CDR3 protein. The sample includes around 300,000 distinct CDR3 sequences, approximately 13% of them seen just once.

The sequencing sample was made of blood. The chain combines TRBV11-2 with TRBJ2-5; D unclear. The sequence derives from a woman aged 25 to 45 with Graves' hyperthyroidism. The CDR3 spells CASSLDSVETQYF. The CDR3 bases are TGTGCCAGCAGCTTAGACTCCGTGGAGACCCAGTACTTC.